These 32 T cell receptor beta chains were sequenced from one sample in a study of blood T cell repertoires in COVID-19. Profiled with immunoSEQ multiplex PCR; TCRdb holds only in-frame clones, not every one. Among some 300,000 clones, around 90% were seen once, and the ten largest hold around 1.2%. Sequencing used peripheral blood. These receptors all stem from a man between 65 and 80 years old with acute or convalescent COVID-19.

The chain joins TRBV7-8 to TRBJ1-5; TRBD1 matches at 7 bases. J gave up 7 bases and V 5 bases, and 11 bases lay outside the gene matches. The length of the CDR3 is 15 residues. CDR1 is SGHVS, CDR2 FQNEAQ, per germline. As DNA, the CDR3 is TGTGCCAGCAGCCCGGTGGAGGGGGCAAGGCAGCCCCAGCATTTT. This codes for CASSPVEGARQPQHF.

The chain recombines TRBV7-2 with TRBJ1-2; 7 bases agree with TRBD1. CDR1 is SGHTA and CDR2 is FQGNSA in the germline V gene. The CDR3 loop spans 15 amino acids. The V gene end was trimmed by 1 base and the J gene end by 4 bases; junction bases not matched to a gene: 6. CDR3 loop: CASSLEGGGGYGYTF. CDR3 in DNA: TGTGCCAGCAGCTTAGAAGGGGGCGGAGGCTATGGCTACACCTTC.

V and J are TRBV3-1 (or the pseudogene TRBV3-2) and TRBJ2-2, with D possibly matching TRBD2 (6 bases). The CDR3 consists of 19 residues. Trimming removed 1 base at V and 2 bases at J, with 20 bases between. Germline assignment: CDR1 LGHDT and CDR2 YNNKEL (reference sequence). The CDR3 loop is CASSQAQTSRGSNTGELFF. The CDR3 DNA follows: TGTGCCAGCAGCCAAGCCCAGACTAGTCGCGGGTCTAACACCGGGGAGCTGTTTTTT.

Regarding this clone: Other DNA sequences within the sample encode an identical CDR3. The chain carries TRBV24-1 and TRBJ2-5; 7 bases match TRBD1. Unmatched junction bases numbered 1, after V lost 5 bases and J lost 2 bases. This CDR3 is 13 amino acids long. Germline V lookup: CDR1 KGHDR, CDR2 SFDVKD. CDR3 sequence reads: CATSGRGQETQYF. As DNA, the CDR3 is TGTGCCACCAGTGGCAGGGGGCAAGAGACCCAGTACTTC.

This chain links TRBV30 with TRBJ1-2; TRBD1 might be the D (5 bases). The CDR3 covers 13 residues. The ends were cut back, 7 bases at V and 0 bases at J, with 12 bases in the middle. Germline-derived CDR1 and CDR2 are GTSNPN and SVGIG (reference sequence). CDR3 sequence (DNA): TGTGCCTTGGCGGGGCTCGCTAACTATGGCTACACCTTC. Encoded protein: CALAGLANYGYTF.

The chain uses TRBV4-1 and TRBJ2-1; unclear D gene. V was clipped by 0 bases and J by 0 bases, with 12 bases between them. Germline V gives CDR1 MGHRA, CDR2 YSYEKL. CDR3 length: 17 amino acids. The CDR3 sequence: CASSQEYELSSYNEQFF. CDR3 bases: TGCGCCAGCAGCCAAGAGTACGAGTTATCCTCCTACAATGAGCAGTTCTTC.

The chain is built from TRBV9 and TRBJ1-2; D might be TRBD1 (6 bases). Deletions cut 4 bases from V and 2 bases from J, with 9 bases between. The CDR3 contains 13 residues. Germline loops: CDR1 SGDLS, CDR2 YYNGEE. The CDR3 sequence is CASSPDRNYGYTF. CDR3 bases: TGTGCCAGCAGCCCGGACAGAAACTATGGCTACACCTTC.

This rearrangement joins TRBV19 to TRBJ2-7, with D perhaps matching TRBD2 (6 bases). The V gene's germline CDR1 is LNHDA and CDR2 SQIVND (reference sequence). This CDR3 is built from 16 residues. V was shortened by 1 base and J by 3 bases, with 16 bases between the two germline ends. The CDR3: CASSIVRVGLIYEQYF. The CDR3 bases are TGTGCCAGTAGTATAGTTCGGGTGGGACTCATCTACGAGCAGTACTTC.

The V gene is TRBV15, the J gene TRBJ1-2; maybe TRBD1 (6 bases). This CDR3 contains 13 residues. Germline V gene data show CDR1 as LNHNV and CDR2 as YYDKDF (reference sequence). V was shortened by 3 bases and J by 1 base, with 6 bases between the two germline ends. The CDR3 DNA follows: TGTGCCACCAGCAGGGACAGTAACTATGGCTACACCTTC. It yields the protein CATSRDSNYGYTF.

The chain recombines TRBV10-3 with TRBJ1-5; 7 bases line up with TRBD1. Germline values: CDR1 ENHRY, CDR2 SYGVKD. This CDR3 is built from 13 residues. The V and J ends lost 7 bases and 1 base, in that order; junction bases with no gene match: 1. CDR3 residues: CAIKGQSNQPQHF. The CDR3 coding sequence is TGTGCCATCAAGGGACAGAGCAATCAGCCCCAGCATTTT.

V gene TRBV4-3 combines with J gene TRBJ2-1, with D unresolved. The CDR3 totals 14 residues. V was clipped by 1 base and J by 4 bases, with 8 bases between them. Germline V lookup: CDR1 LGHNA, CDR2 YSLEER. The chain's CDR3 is CASSQVLEYNEQFF. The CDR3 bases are TGCGCCAGCAGCCAAGTATTAGAGTACAATGAGCAGTTCTTC.

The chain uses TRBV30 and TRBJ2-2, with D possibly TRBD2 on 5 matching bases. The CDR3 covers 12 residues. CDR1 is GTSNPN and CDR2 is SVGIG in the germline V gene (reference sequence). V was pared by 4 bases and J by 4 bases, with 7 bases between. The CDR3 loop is CAWNRGTGELFF. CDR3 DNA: TGTGCCTGGAACCGGGGCACCGGGGAGCTGTTTTTT.

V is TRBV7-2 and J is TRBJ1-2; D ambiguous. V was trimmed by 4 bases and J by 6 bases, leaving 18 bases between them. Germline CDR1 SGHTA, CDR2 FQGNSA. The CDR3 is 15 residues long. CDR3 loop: CASSSKGGWMNGYTF. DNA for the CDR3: TGTGCCAGCAGCTCCAAGGGAGGTTGGATGAATGGCTACACCTTC.

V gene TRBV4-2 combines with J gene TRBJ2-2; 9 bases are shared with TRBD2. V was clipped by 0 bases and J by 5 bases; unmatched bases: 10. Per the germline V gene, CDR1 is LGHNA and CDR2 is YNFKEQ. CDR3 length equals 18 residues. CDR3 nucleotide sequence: TGTGCCAGCAGCCAAGAAGGGCTAGCGGGGCGTCGGACCGGGGAGCTGTTTTTT. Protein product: CASSQEGLAGRRTGELFF.

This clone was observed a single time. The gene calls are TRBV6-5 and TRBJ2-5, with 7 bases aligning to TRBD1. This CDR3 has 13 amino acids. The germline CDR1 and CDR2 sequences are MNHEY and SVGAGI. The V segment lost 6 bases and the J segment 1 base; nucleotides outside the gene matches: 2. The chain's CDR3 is CASRGTVQETQYF. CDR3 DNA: TGTGCCAGCAGAGGGACAGTCCAAGAGACCCAGTACTTC.

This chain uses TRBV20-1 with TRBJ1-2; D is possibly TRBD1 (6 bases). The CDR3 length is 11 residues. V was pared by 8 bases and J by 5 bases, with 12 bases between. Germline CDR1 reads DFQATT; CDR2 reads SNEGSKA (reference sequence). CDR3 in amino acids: CSNRDYYGYTF. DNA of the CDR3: TGCAGTAACAGGGACTATTATGGCTACACCTTC.

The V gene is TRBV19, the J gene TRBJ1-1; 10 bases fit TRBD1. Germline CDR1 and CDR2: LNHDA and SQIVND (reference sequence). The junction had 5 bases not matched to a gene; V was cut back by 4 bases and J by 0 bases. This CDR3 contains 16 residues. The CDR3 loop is CASSTRQGALNTEAFF. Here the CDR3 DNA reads TGTGCCAGTAGTACGAGACAGGGGGCGCTGAACACTGAAGCTTTCTTT.

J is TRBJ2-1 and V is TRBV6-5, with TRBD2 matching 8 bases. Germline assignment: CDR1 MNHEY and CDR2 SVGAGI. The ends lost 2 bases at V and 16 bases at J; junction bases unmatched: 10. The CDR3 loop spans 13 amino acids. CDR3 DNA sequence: TGTGCCAGCAGTTACGGGCAGGGACTAGAGGAATTCTTC. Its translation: CASSYGQGLEEFF.

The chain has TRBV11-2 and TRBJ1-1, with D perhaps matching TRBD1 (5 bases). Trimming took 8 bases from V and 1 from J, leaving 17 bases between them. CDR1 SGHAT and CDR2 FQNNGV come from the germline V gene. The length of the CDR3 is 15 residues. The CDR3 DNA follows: TGTGCCAGCGCTAAAGGACGGGGGGGGAACACTGAAGCTTTCTTT. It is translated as CASAKGRGGNTEAFF. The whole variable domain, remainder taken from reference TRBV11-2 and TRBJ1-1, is EAGVAQSPRYKIIEKRQSVAFWCNPISGHATLYWYQQILGQGPKLLIQFQNNGVVDDSQLPKDRFSAERLKGVDSTLKIQPAKLEDSAVYLCASAKGRGGNTEAFFGQGTRLTVV.

CDR3 region: CASTQGDEQFF. Here the CDR3 DNA reads TGTGCCAGCACCCAGGGAGATGAGCAGTTCTTC. The chain links TRBV3-1 (or the pseudogene TRBV3-2) to TRBJ2-1, with D perhaps matching TRBD1 or TRBD2 (5 bases each). CDR1 is LGHDT and CDR2 is YNNKEL in the germline V gene (reference sequence). Trimming left V 7 bases short and J 8 bases short, with 9 bases between. The CDR3 has 11 residues.

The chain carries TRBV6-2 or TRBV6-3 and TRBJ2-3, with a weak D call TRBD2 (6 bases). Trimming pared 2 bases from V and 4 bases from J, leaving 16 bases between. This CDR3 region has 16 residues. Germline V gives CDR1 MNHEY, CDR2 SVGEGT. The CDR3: CASSYLSGSPPDTQYF. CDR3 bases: TGTGCCAGCAGTTACCTCTCCGGGAGCCCGCCAGATACGCAGTATTTT.

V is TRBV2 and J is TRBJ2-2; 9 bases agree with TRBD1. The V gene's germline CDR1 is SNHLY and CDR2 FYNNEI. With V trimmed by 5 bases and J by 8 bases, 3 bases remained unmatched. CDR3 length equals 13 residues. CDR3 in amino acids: CASSYRGPGELFF. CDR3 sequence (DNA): TGTGCCAGCAGTTACAGGGGGCCTGGGGAGCTGTTTTTT.

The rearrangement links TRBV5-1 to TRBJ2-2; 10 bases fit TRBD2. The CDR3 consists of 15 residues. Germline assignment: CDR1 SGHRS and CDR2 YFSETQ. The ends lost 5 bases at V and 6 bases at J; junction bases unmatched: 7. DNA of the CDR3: TGCGCCAGCAGTCCAAGCGGGAGGGCGCCCGGGGAGCTGTTTTTT. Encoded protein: CASSPSGRAPGELFF.

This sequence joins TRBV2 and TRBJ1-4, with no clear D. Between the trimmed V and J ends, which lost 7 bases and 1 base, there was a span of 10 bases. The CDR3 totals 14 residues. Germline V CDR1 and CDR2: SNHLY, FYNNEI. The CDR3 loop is CASTEGGTNEKLFF. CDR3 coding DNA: TGTGCCAGCACCGAGGGTGGAACTAATGAAAAACTGTTTTTT.

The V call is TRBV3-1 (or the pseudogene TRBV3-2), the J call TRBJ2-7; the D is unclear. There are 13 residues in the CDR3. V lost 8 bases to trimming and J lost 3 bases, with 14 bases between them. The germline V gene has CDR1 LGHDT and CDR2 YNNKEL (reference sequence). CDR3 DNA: TGTGCCAGCCTTTCACAGCACCACTACGAGCAGTACTTC. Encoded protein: CASLSQHHYEQYF.

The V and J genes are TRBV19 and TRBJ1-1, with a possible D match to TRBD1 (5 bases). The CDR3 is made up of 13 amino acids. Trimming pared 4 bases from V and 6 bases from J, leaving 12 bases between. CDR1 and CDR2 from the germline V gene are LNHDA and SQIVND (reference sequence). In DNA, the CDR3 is TGTGCCAGTAGTAACCAGGGTTGGCCTGAAGCTTTCTTT. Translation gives CASSNQGWPEAFF.

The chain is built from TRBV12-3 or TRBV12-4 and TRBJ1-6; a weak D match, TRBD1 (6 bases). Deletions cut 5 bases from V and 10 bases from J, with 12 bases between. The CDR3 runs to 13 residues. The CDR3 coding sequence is TGTGCCAGCAGTACTACAGGGTACTCACCCCTCCACTTT. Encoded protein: CASSTTGYSPLHF.

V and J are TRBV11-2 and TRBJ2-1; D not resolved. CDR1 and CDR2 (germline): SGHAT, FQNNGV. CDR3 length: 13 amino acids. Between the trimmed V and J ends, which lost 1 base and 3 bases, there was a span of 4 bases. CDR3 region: CASSLADYNEQFF. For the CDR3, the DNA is TGTGCCAGCAGCTTAGCAGACTACAATGAGCAGTTCTTC. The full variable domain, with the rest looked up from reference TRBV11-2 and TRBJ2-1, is EAGVAQSPRYKIIEKRQSVAFWCNPISGHATLYWYQQILGQGPKLLIQFQNNGVVDDSQLPKDRFSAERLKGVDSTLKIQPAKLEDSAVYLCASSLADYNEQFFGPGTRLTVL.

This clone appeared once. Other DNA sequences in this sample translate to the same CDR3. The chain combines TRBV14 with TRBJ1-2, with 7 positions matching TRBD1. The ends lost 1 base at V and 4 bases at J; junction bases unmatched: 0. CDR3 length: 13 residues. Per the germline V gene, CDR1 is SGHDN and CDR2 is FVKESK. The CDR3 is CASSQGTGYGYTF. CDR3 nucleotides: TGTGCCAGCAGCCAAGGGACAGGCTATGGCTACACCTTC.

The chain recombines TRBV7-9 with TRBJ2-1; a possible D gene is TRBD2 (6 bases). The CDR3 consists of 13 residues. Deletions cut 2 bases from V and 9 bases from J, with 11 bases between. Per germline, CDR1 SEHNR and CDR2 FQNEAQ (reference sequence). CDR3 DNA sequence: TGTGCCAGCAGCTTAACGGGAGCCGGTGAGCAGTTCTTC. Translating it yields CASSLTGAGEQFF.

CDR3 DNA sequence: TGTGCCAGCAGTCATACCCTTACAGGGGCCGCGAGCTCCTATAATTCACCCCTCCACTTT. Its protein product is CASSHTLTGAASSYNSPLHF. The chain uses TRBV5-5 and TRBJ1-6; TRBD1 agrees at 7 bases. Germline-derived CDR1 and CDR2 are SGHKS and YYEKEE (reference sequence). This CDR3 spans 20 amino acids. The trim removed 5 bases at V and 0 bases at J, leaving 17 bases unmatched.

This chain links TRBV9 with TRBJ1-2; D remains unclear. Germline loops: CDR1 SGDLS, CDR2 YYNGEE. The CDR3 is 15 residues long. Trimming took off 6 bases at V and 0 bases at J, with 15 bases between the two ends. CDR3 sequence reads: CASTREGFANYGYTF. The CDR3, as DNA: TGTGCCAGCACGAGGGAGGGATTCGCTAACTATGGCTACACCTTC.